Each of the 21 T cell receptor beta chains below was sequenced from the same sample in a study of post-analysis software for immune sequencing data. General study points: About five TRBV segments, including TRBV5-6, TRBV5-1 and TRBV20-1, were more frequent in patients than controls.

Every TCR beta cDNA library bore unique molecular identifiers. From the PCR reads, TCRdb called clonotypes with MiXCR, one entry per CDR3 protein. The sample contains some 690,000 distinct CDR3 sequences, approximately 60% of which appear only once. What these receptors recognize is not known. The sequencing sample was made of blood. The receptors originated from a girl aged 2 to 10 with multiple sclerosis.

This clonotype has only a few counts. The V and J genes are TRBV11-2 and TRBJ1-5; D may be TRBD1 (5 bases). Germline CDR1 reads SGHAT; CDR2 reads FQNNGV. The CDR3 is 13 amino acids. Trimming took off 3 bases at V and 7 bases at J, with 10 bases between the two ends. The CDR3 protein is CASSFSGQQPQHF. DNA of the CDR3: TGTGCCAGCAGCTTCTCGGGGCAACAGCCCCAGCATTTT. The full variable domain, completed using reference TRBV11-2 and TRBJ1-5, is EAGVAQSPRYKIIEKRQSVAFWCNPISGHATLYWYQQILGQGPKLLIQFQNNGVVDDSQLPKDRFSAERLKGVDSTLKIQPAKLEDSAVYLCASSFSGQQPQHFGDGTRLSIL.

The sample holds a few counts of this clonotype. The V gene is TRBV7-2, the J gene TRBJ2-4, with 8 bases lining up with TRBD1. The better agreement between TRBJ2-7 and the DNA end casts doubt on the J call. The CDR3 length is 13 residues. Germline CDR1 is SGHTA and CDR2 is FQGNSA. The CDR3 here is CASSWDRTYEQYF. The CDR3 region has the DNA TGTGCCAGCAGCTGGGACAGGACTTACGAGCAGTACTTC.

Remarks on this clonotype: At one end the junction does not follow the germline gene, possibly because of a read error. The V call is TRBV12-3 or TRBV12-4, the J call TRBJ2-3; 9 nucleotides line up with TRBD1. The CDR3 runs to 14 residues. CDR3 loop: CASSLGTGDSTRYF. The CDR3, as DNA: TGTGCCAGCAGTTTAGGGACAGGGGACTCTACGCGGTATTTT.

V is TRBV5-1 and J is TRBJ1-4; maybe TRBD1 (6 bases). The germline V gene encodes CDR1 SGHRS and CDR2 YFSETQ. CDR3 length: 16 residues. V was shortened by 0 bases and J by 3 bases, with 12 bases between the two germline ends. For the CDR3, the DNA is TGCGCCAGCAGCTTGGAAGGGGGGCGGTCTAATGAAAAACTGTTTTTT. This sequence encodes CASSLEGGRSNEKLFF.

The table lists this clonotype with a few counts. This chain uses TRBV7-9 with TRBJ2-1; 10 nucleotides align to TRBD1. Trimming cost V 3 bases and J 9 bases; bases outside gene matches: 8. Germline-derived CDR1 and CDR2 are SEHNR and FQNEAQ (reference sequence). CDR3 size: 15 residues. The CDR3 spells CASSFWTGGNSEQFF. The CDR3 DNA reads TGTGCCAGCAGCTTCTGGACAGGGGGTAATAGTGAGCAGTTCTTC.

The chain combines TRBV6-5 with TRBJ1-1; D remains unclear. Trimming took off 2 bases at V and 4 bases at J, with 11 bases between the two ends. Germline lookup yields CDR1 MNHEY and CDR2 SVGAGI. The CDR3 covers 14 residues. CDR3 region: CASSYTPPTTEAFF. The CDR3, as DNA: TGTGCCAGCAGTTACACACCGCCTACCACTGAAGCTTTCTTT.

This clonotype was seen only a few times. The gene calls are TRBV7-2 and TRBJ2-1, with TRBD2 identical over 11 bases. The V and J ends lost 5 bases and 7 bases, in that order; junction bases with no gene match: 13. The CDR3 runs to 17 residues. Per the germline V gene, CDR1 is SGHTA and CDR2 is FQGNSA. The CDR3: CASSLPVLAGVENEQFF. CDR3 sequence (DNA): TGTGCCAGCAGCCTCCCAGTACTAGCGGGGGTGGAGAATGAGCAGTTCTTC.

J is TRBJ2-1 and V is TRBV29-1; 13 positions agree with TRBD2. Germline CDR1 reads SQVTM; CDR2 reads ANQGSEA. The CDR3 has 14 residues. J gave up 6 bases and V 4 bases, and 3 bases lay outside the gene matches. The CDR3 region is CSVVTSGRANEQFF. The DNA of the CDR3 is TGCAGCGTTGTAACTAGCGGGAGGGCCAATGAGCAGTTCTTC.

This clonotype was observed a handful of times. The chain links TRBV6-5 to TRBJ2-7; 9 positions agree with TRBD1. The CDR3 sequence is 15 residues long. CDR1 is MNHEY, CDR2 SVGAGI, per germline. V shed 5 bases and J 2 bases; nucleotides not matched to a gene: 7. The CDR3 nucleotides read TGTGCCAGCAGTGAACAGGGGGCTGGGGCCTACGAGCAGTACTTC. Protein product: CASSEQGAGAYEQYF.

The chain employs TRBV4-1 and TRBJ1-2, with 8 bases fitting TRBD1. J lost 4 bases, V lost 2 bases, and 6 bases had no gene match. The CDR3 has 15 residues. Germline CDR1 MGHRA, CDR2 YSYEKL. The CDR3 nucleotides are TGCGCCAGCAGCCAATACCTGACAGGGGCCTATGGCTACACCTTC. It is translated as CASSQYLTGAYGYTF.

The chain recombines TRBV14 with TRBJ2-1; D is unclear. In germline, CDR1 is SGHDN, CDR2 FVKESK. Trimming shortened V by 1 base and J by 12 bases, and 10 bases separated the two germline ends. There are 12 residues in the CDR3. The DNA of the CDR3 is TGTGCCAGCAGCCAAGGCCCGGTAAGGCAGTTCTTC. Translated, it gives CASSQGPVRQFF.

The V gene is TRBV10-3, the J gene TRBJ1-1, with D tentatively TRBD1 (5 bases). This CDR3 has 15 residues. Per the germline V gene, CDR1 is ENHRY and CDR2 is SYGVKD. V lost 0 bases and J lost 1, with 9 bases in between. This CDR3 is CAISESRQTNTEAFF. For the CDR3, the DNA is TGTGCCATCAGTGAGTCGCGACAGACGAACACTGAAGCTTTCTTT.

This sequence joins TRBV29-1 and TRBJ1-1; D gene uncertain. The CDR3 totals 11 residues. Trimming took off 4 bases at V and 4 bases at J, with 7 bases between the two ends. Germline V gene data show CDR1 as SQVTM and CDR2 as ANQGSEA. The CDR3 DNA reads as TGCAGCGTTGCGCAGTTCACTGAAGCTTTCTTT. Its translation: CSVAQFTEAFF.

This clonotype has more than one count but fewer than ten. This chain joins TRBV5-6 and TRBJ2-7; D perhaps matches TRBD1 (5 bases). Germline CDR1 reads SGHDT; CDR2 reads YYEEEE. This CDR3 has 14 amino acids. V lost 0 bases and J 5 bases, leaving 12 bases between the germline ends. CDR3 DNA sequence: TGTGCCAGCAGCTTGGTTTCAGGGATGGACGAGCAGTACTTC. Protein product: CASSLVSGMDEQYF. The whole variable domain, remainder taken from reference TRBV5-6 and TRBJ2-7, is DAGVTQSPTHLIKTRGQQVTLRCSPKSGHDTVSWYQQALGQGPQFIFQYYEEEERQRGNFPDRFSGHQFPNYSSELNVNALLLGDSALYLCASSLVSGMDEQYFGPGTRLTVT.

The V and J genes are TRBV11-2 and TRBJ1-2; 10 nucleotides align to TRBD1. J was trimmed by 3 bases and V by 1 base; bases with no gene match: 11. The CDR3 loop spans 18 amino acids. Germline CDR1 and CDR2: SGHAT and FQNNGV. This CDR3 reads CASSLGLDRDRGHYGYTF. The CDR3 DNA reads as TGTGCCAGCAGCTTAGGTCTCGACCGGGACAGGGGACACTATGGCTACACCTTC.

J is TRBJ2-3 and V is TRBV27, with unresolved D. Trimming stripped 3 bases from V and 0 bases from J, with 13 bases between. There are 16 residues in the CDR3. The germline CDR1 and CDR2 sequences are MNHEY and SMNVEV (reference sequence). As DNA, the CDR3 is TGTGCCAGCAGTTTTTCTGAAATTACTAGCACAGATACGCAGTATTTT. As protein: CASSFSEITSTDTQYF.

This clonotype came up a few times. The chain combines TRBV5-1 with TRBJ2-1, with D hard to call. The length of the CDR3 is 15 residues. Germline CDR1 and CDR2: SGHRS and YFSETQ. Trimming cost V 1 base and J 0 bases, with 8 bases left between them. The CDR3 protein is CASSLIVSSYNEQFF. The CDR3 nucleotides are TGCGCCAGCAGCTTGATCGTGAGCTCCTACAATGAGCAGTTCTTC.

J is TRBJ1-1 and V is TRBV7-6; TRBD1 aligns across 8 bases. Germline V CDR1 and CDR2: SGHVS, FNYEAQ. There are 15 residues in the CDR3. J lost 1 base, V lost 2 bases, and 3 bases had no gene match. The CDR3 protein is CASSLNTGGNTEAFF. The DNA for the CDR3 is TGTGCCAGCAGCTTAAATACAGGGGGGAACACTGAAGCTTTCTTT.

The genes are TRBV27 and TRBJ2-5; the D is unclear. The ends were cut back, 6 bases at V and 4 bases at J, with 12 bases in the middle. CDR1 MNHEY and CDR2 SMNVEV come from the germline V gene (reference sequence). The CDR3 covers 13 residues. CDR3 loop: CASRLDSGETQYF. The CDR3, as DNA: TGTGCCAGCAGGTTAGATTCGGGAGAGACCCAGTACTTC.

V usage is TRBV5-5 and J usage is TRBJ2-5; 8 bases line up with TRBD1. The end of the DNA aligns better with TRBJ2-7, so the J call may be wrong. The CDR3 extends over 15 amino acids. CDR1 SGHKS and CDR2 YYEKEE come from the germline V gene (reference sequence). For the CDR3, the DNA is TGTGCCAGCAGCTTGGTACAGGGGGTGATCTACGAGCAGTACTTC. This encodes CASSLVQGVIYEQYF.

This sequence joins TRBV15 and TRBJ2-7; 7 bases are shared with TRBD1. Losses at the gene ends were 3 bases for V and 5 bases for J; bases not matched to a gene: 4. The CDR3 runs to 13 residues. Germline-derived CDR1 and CDR2 are LNHNV and YYDKDF (reference sequence). CDR3 sequence reads: CATSRDRFHEQYF. The CDR3 nucleotides are TGTGCCACCAGCAGGGACAGGTTTCACGAGCAGTACTTC.